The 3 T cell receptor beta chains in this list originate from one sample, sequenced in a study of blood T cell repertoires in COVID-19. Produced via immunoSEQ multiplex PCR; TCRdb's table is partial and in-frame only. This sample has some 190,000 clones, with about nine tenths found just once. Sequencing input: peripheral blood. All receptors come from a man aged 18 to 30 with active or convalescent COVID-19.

CDR3 protein: CAWTRGQGAPGYGYTF. For the CDR3, the DNA is TGTGCCTGGACCCGGGGACAGGGCGCTCCGGGCTATGGCTACACCTTC. The rearrangement joins TRBV30 to TRBJ1-2; 9 bases match TRBD1. The CDR3 sequence is 16 residues long. Looked up from germline, CDR1 is GTSNPN and CDR2 is SVGIG (reference sequence). The V segment lost 4 bases and the J segment 4 bases; nucleotides outside the gene matches: 13. Combining the CDR3 with reference TRBV30 and TRBJ1-2 gives the whole variable domain SQTIHQWPATLVQPVGSPLSLECTVEGTSNPNLYWYRQAAGRGLQLLFYSVGIGQISSEVPQNLSASRPQDRQFILSSKKLLLSDSGFYLCAWTRGQGAPGYGYTFGSGTRLTVV.

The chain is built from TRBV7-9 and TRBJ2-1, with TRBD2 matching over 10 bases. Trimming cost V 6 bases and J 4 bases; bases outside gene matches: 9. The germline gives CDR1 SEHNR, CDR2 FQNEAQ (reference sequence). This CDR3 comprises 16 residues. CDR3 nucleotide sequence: TGTGCCAGCAGTTCTCCGGGACTAGCGTCATACAATGAGCAGTTCTTC. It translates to CASSSPGLASYNEQFF.

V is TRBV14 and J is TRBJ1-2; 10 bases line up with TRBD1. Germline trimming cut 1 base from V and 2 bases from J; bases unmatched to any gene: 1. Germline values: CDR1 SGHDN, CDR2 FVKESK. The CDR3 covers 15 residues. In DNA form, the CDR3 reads TGTGCCAGCAGCCAAGGGACAGGGGGAAACTATGGCTACACCTTC. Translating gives CASSQGTGGNYGYTF.